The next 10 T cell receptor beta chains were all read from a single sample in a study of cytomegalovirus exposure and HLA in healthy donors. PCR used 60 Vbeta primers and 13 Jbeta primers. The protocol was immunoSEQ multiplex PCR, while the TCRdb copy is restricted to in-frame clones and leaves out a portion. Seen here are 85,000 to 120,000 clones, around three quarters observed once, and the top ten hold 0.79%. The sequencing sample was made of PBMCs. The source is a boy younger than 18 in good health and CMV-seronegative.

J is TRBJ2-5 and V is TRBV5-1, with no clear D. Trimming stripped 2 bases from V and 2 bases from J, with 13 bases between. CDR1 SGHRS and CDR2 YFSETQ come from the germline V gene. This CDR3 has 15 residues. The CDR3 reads CASSFFSAAQETQYF. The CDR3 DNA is TGCGCCAGCAGCTTCTTCTCGGCAGCGCAAGAGACCCAGTACTTC.

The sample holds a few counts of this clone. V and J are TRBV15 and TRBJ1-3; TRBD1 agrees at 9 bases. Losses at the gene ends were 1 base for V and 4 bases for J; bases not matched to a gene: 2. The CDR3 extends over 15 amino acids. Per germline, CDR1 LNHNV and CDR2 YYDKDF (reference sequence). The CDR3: CATSRGTGVGNTIYF. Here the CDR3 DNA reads TGTGCCACCAGCAGAGGGACAGGGGTCGGAAACACCATATATTTT.

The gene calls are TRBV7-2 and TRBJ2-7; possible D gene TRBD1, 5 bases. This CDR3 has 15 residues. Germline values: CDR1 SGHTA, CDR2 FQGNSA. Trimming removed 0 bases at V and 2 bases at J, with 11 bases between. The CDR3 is CASSLAYRTTYEQYF. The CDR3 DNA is TGTGCCAGCAGCTTAGCGTACAGGACCACCTACGAGCAGTACTTC.

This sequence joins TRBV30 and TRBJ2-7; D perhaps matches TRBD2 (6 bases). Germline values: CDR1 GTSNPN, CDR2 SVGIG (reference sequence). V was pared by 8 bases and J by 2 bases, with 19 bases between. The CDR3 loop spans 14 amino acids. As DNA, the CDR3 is TGTGCCCTCAAAAGGGGCGGGACCCCCTACGAGCAGTACTTC. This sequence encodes CALKRGGTPYEQYF.

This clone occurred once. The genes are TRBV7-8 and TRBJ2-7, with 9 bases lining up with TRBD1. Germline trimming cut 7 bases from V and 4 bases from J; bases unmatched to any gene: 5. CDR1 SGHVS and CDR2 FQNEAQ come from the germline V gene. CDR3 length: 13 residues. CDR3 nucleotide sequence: TGTGCCAGCACCCCGGGACAGGGTTACGAGCAGTACTTC. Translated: CASTPGQGYEQYF. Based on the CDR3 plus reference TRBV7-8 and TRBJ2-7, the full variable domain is GAGVSQSPRYKVAKRGQDVALRCDPISGHVSLFWYQQALGQGPEFLTYFQNEAQLDKSGLPSDRFFAERPEGSVSTLKIQRTQQEDSAVYLCASTPGQGYEQYFGPGTRLTVT.

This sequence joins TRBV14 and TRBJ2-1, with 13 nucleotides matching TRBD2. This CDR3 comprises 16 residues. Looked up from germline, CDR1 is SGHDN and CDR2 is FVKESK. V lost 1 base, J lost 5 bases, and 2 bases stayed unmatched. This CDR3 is CASSQVGLAGDNEQFF. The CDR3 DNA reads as TGTGCCAGCAGCCAAGTCGGACTAGCGGGGGACAATGAGCAGTTCTTC.

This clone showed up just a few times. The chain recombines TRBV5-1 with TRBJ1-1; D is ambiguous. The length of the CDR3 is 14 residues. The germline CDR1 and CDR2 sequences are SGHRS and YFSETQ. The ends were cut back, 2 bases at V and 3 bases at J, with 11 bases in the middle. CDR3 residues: CASSFDGQYTEAFF. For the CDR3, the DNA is TGCGCCAGCAGCTTTGATGGCCAATACACTGAAGCTTTCTTT.

The CDR3 loop reads CASSPRQNTEAFF. For the CDR3, the DNA is TGTGCCAGCTCACCCCGACAGAACACTGAAGCTTTCTTT. The chain combines TRBV18 with TRBJ1-1; D is unclear. The CDR3 length is 13 residues. Germline values: CDR1 KGHSH, CDR2 LQKENI. Trimming took 3 bases from V and 1 from J, leaving 6 bases between them.

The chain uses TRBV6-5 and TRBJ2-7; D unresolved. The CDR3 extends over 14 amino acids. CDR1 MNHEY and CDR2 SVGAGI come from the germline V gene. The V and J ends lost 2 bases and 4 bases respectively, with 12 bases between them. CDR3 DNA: TGTGCCAGCAGTTACCAACCCAACAAGTACGAGCAGTACTTC. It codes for CASSYQPNKYEQYF.

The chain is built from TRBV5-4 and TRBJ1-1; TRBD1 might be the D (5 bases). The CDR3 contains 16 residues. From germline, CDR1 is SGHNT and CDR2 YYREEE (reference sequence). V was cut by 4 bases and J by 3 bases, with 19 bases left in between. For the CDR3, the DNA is TGTGCCAGCAGCCGTGGAATGGCAGGGTCGGACACTGAAGCTTTCTTT. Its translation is CASSRGMAGSDTEAFF.